The rows below give T cell receptor beta chains drawn from one sample of a study of a mutant IDH1 vaccine in newly diagnosed glioma. Clones were read by immunoSEQ multiplex PCR, and TCRdb kept only the in-frame ones, dropping some. The table records 13,000 or so clones, around 76% of them present only once. These TCRs are of unknown antigen specificity. The sample consisted of PBMCs, taken from a glioma patient whose treatment included an IDH1 peptide vaccine. The receptors shown here come from a woman in her forties with glioma. Each CDR3 is given with its conserved first and last residue. A D gene is named only where the DNA matches it firmly. The listing skips clone size in some rows; elsewhere it reads once, few, many or a size class.

TRBJ1-4 | TRBD1 | TRBV15 | 17 | once | CATSREQGPATNEKLFF | TGTGCCACCAGCAGAGAACAGGGGCCTGCAACTAATGAAAAACTGTTTTTT
TRBJ1-1 | . | TRBV5-1 | 13 | . | CASHSGGNTEAFF | TGCGCCAGCCATAGTGGGGGTAACACTGAAGCTTTCTTT
TRBJ1-6 | . | TRBV7-3 | 15 | . | CASSPIHRAGAPLHF | TGTGCCAGCAGCCCGATTCACAGGGCTGGGGCACCCCTCCACTTT
TRBJ2-7 | . | TRBV19 | 15 | . | CASSTAGRPRDEQYF | TGTGCCAGTAGTACAGCAGGGAGGCCCCGGGACGAGCAGTACTTC
TRBJ2-3 | . | TRBV9 | 13 | . | CASGQQNPDTQYF | TGTGCCAGTGGACAGCAGAATCCAGATACGCAGTATTTT
TRBJ1-2 | . | TRBV19 | 13 | . | CASSPQGFYGYTF | TGTGCCAGTAGCCCTCAGGGGTTCTATGGCTACACCTTC
TRBJ2-2 | . | TRBV9 | 14 | . | CASSVAINTGELFF | TGTGCCAGCAGCGTAGCCATCAACACCGGGGAGCTGTTTTTT
TRBJ1-5 | . | TRBV28 | 13 | . | CASSFDRFQPQHF | TGTGCCAGCAGTTTCGACAGGTTTCAGCCCCAGCATTTT
TRBJ2-7 | . | TRBV6-4 | 13 | . | CASSPTSIHEQYF | TGTGCCAGCAGCCCCACTAGTATCCACGAGCAGTACTTC
TRBJ2-3 | TRBD1 | TRBV7-2 | 13 | . | CASSSRQGDTQYF | TGTGCCAGCAGCTCCCGACAGGGCGATACGCAGTATTTT
TRBJ2-3 | TRBD2 | TRBV28 | 14 | . | CASRERGASDTQYF | TGTGCCAGCAGAGAGCGGGGGGCCTCAGATACGCAGTATTTT
TRBJ2-7 | TRBD2 | TRBV2 | 13 | few | CAGSGGNDYEQYF | TGTGCCGGTTCGGGGGGGAACGACTACGAGCAGTACTTC
TRBJ1-5 | . | TRBV7-9 | 15 | . | CASSLGYVGDQPQHF | TGTGCCAGCAGCTTAGGATACGTGGGGGATCAGCCCCAGCATTTT
TRBJ2-7 | . | TRBV13 | 13 | once | CASSFGGTYEQYF | TGTGCCAGCAGCTTTGGCGGCACCTACGAGCAGTACTTC
TRBJ2-7 | . | TRBV6-6 | 13 | few | CASRDSLSYEQYF | TGTGCCAGCAGGGACTCCCTCTCCTACGAGCAGTACTTC
TRBJ1-1 | . | TRBV29-1 | 13 | . | CSVNGIWNTEAFF | TGCAGCGTTAATGGAATCTGGAACACTGAAGCTTTCTTT
TRBJ2-7 | . | TRBV9 | 12 | few | CASSSSSYEQYF | TGTGCCAGCAGCTCTAGCTCCTACGAGCAGTACTTC
TRBJ2-1 | . | TRBV6-4 | 15 | few | CASSLADSSYNEQFF | TGTGCCAGCAGTTTGGCGGACTCCTCCTACAATGAGCAGTTCTTC
TRBJ2-7 | TRBD2 | TRBV6-5 | 14 | . | CASSRGVAGDEQYF | TGTGCCAGCAGCAGGGGGGTAGCGGGGGACGAGCAGTACTTC
TRBJ1-2 | TRBD1 | TRBV5-6 | 12 | few | CASSRTGKGYTF | TGTGCCAGCAGCCGGACAGGGAAGGGCTACACCTTC
TRBJ2-1 | TRBD1 | TRBV11-3 | 17 | . | CASSLGQRDRSYNEQFF | TGTGCCAGCAGCTTAGGTCAAAGGGACAGGTCCTACAATGAGCAGTTCTTC
TRBJ2-1 | TRBD1 | TRBV2 | 15 | . | CASSAWTGEGNEQFF | TGTGCCAGCAGTGCATGGACAGGGGAGGGCAATGAGCAGTTCTTC
TRBJ2-3 | . | TRBV27 | 13 | . | CASHPGSRDTQYF | TGTGCCAGTCACCCGGGGAGCAGAGATACGCAGTATTTT
TRBJ1-5 | . | TRBV23-1 | 22 | . | CASSQHPSFLCLTSRGPQPQHF | TGCGCCAGCAGCCAACATCCTTCCTTTCTGTGTTTGACTTCCCGGGGTCCTCAGCCCCAGCATTTT
TRBJ2-7 | . | TRBV4-2 | 13 | . | CASSQDGARAQYF | TGTGCCAGCAGCCAAGATGGGGCTAGGGCTCAGTACTTC
TRBJ2-2 | . | TRBV7-9 | 12 | . | CASSPPSRELFF | TGTGCCAGCAGCCCCCCCAGTAGGGAGCTGTTTTTT
TRBJ1-3 | . | TRBV6-5 | 13 | once | CASSQRRGNTIYF | TGTGCCAGCAGTCAGCGCCGCGGAAACACCATATATTTT
TRBJ1-5 | . | TRBV27 | 15 | . | CASSLDTFSNQPQHF | TGTGCCAGCAGTTTAGACACCTTTAGCAATCAGCCCCAGCATTTT
TRBJ2-1 | TRBD2 | TRBV5-4 | 17 | . | CASSLALAGGAKDEQFF | TGTGCCAGCAGCTTGGCGCTAGCGGGGGGGGCGAAGGATGAGCAGTTCTTC
TRBJ1-2 | . | TRBV27 | 13 | . | CASSLTGSYGYTF | TGTGCCAGCAGTTTAACAGGATCCTATGGCTACACCTTC
TRBJ1-5 | . | TRBV20-1 | 11 | . | CSARVGQPQHF | TGCAGTGCTAGAGTGGGTCAGCCCCAGCATTTT
TRBJ2-1 | TRBD2 | TRBV5-6 | 16 | . | CASRTISGGTYNEQFF | TGTGCCAGCAGAACCATTAGCGGGGGAACCTACAATGAGCAGTTCTTC